The clone carrying this TCR beta chain was recorded a few times. Its antigen is unidentified. This entry comes from a study of blood T cells in healthy people across ages. Study context: About one barcoded beta molecule per two T cells was captured by template switching.

CDR3 length equals 17 residues. J was trimmed by 5 bases and V by 6 bases; bases with no gene match: 13. General study findings and limits: Donor CMV status was unknown, possibly confounding expanded clonotype changes.

Using a J-beta primer mix together with a sample-barcoded 5' primer, a second PCR was run for about 7 to 12 cycles. The authors tagged each cDNA molecule using a template-switch adaptor with 12 random nucleotides. TCRdb used MiXCR to reprocess the 5' RACE reads, holding one entry per CDR3 protein. The sample lists more than 650,000 distinct CDR3 sequences, 22% occurring once. Sample: blood. The receptor's source is a man between 65 and 85 years old in good health. J is TRBJ2-5 and V is TRBV12-3 or TRBV12-4; TRBD2 matches 12 bases. The DNA for the CDR3 is TGTGCCAGCAGCTCCCTACTAGCGGGAGGCCGAAGGGAGACCCAGTACTTC. Protein sequence: CASSSLLAGGRRETQYF.